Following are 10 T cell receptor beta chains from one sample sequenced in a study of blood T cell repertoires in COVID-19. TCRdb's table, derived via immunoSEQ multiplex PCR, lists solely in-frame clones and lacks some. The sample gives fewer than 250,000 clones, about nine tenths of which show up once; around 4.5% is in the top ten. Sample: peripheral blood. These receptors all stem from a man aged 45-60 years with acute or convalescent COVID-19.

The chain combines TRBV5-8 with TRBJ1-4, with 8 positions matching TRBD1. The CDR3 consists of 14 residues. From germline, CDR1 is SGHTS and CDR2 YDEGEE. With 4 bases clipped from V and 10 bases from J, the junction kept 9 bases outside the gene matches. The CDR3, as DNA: TGTGCCAGCAGCCAGACAGGGGCCGGGGGAAAACTGTTTTTT. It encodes CASSQTGAGGKLFF.

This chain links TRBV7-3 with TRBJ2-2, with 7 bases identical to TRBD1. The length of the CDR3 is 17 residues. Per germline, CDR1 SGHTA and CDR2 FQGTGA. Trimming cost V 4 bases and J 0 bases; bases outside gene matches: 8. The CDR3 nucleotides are TGTGCCAGCAGCTCTACCCGGGACAGCGCGAACACCGGGGAGCTGTTTTTT. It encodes CASSSTRDSANTGELFF.

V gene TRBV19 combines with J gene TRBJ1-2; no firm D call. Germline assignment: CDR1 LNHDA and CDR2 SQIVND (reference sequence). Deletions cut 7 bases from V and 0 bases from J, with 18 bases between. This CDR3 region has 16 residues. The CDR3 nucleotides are TGTGCCAGTATGGTGGCGGGGATCTCAGCTAACTATGGCTACACCTTC. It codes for CASMVAGISANYGYTF. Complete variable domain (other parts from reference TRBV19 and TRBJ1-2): DGGITQSPKYLFRKEGQNVTLSCEQNLNHDAMYWYRQDPGQGLRLIYYSQIVNDFQKGDIAEGYSVSREKKESFPLTVTSAQKNPTAFYLCASMVAGISANYGYTFGSGTRLTVV.

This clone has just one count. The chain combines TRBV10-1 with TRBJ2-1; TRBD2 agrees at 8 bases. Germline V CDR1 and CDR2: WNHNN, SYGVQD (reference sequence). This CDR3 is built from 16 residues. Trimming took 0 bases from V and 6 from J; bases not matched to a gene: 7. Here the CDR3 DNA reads TGCGCCAGCAGTGAGTCCCGGGCGGGGGGCCGCAATGAGCAGTTCTTC. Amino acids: CASSESRAGGRNEQFF.

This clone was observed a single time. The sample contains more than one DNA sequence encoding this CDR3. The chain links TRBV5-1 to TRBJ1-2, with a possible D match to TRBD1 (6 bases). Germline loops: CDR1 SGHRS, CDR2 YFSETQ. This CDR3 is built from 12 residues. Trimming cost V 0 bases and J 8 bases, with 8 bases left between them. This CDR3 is CASSLDRDGYTF. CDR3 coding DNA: TGCGCCAGCAGCTTGGACAGGGACGGCTACACCTTC.

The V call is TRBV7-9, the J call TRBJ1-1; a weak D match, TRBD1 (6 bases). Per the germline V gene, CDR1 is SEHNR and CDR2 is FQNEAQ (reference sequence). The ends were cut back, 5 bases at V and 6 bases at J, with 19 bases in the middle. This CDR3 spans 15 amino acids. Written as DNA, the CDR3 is TGTGCCAGCAGCCCGCCAACAGGGATGGTAGCTGAAGCTTTCTTT. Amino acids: CASSPPTGMVAEAFF.

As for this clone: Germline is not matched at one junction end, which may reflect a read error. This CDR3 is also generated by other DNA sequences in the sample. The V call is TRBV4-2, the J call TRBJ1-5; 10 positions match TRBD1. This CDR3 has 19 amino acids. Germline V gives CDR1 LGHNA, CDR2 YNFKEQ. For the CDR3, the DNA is TGTGCCAGCAGCCCCCGGGACAGGGGTCCCCAGTATAGCAATCAGCCCCAACATTTT. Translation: CASSPRDRGPQYSNQPQHF.

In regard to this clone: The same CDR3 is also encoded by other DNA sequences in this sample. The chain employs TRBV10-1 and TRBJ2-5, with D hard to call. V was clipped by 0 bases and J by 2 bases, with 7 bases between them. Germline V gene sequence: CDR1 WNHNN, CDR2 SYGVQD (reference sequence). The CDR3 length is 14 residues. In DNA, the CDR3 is TGCGCCAGCAGTGAGTCCGGCGGTCAAGAGACCCAGTACTTC. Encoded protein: CASSESGGQETQYF.

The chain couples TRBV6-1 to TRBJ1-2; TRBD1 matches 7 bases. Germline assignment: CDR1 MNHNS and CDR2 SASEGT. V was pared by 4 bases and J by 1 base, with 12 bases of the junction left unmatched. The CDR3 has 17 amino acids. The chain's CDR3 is CASSGLGQSRYNYGYTF. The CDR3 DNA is TGTGCCAGCAGTGGCTTGGGACAGTCGAGGTATAACTATGGCTACACCTTC.

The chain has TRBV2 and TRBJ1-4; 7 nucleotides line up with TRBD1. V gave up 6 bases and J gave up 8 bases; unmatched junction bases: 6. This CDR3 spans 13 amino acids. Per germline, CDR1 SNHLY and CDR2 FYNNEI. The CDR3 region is CASRGGDGEKLFF. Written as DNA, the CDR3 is TGTGCCAGCAGAGGGGGCGACGGGGAAAAACTGTTTTTT.